Listed below are T cell receptor beta chains from one sample, sequenced in a study of T-cell memory formation after mild COVID-19. TCRdb redid the calling of the 5' RACE reads with MiXCR, one entry per CDR3 protein. In the table there are more than 70,000 distinct CDR3 sequences, approximately 15% of which are singletons. Sample: PBMCs or a T cell subset sorted from them (not recorded which). Every receptor here comes from an adult woman who had mild COVID-19 (a few samples of this study predate the infection). Cell type and time point are not known. CDR3s include the opening cysteine and the closing phenylalanine or tryptophan.

v_call	j_call	cdr3_aa
TRBV24-1	TRBJ2-1	CATSDPLSGLSYNEQFF
TRBV27	TRBJ2-7	CASSPGTVLYEQYF
TRBV21-1	TRBJ1-2	CASSGLKKGFSGYTF
TRBV6-5	TRBJ1-2	CASSPLGGFSFYGYTF
TRBV6-4	TRBJ2-2	CASVFTGGLGTGELFF
TRBV6-2/TRBV6-3	TRBJ2-1	CASRLDNNEQFF
TRBV12-3/TRBV12-4	TRBJ1-5	CASSLRDQPQHF
TRBV29-1	TRBJ2-5	CSVEQADRRPLGTQYF
TRBV20-1	TRBJ2-3	CSASLAGVTDTQYF
TRBV20-1	TRBJ2-1	CSARASTGLAGEGEQFF
TRBV10-3	TRBJ2-7	CAISTGDPGDPPYEQYF
TRBV9	TRBJ2-3	CASSVESSTDTQYF
TRBV11-2	TRBJ2-1	CASSLDMSSYNEQFF
TRBV19	TRBJ2-6	CASRPESSGANVLTF
TRBV12-3/TRBV12-4	TRBJ2-7	CASGYSGRNDEQYF
TRBV20-1	TRBJ2-7	CSARLDRGEGYEQYF
TRBV7-9	TRBJ2-2	CASSLGNTGELFF
TRBV15	TRBJ2-5	CATSELAGLQETQYF
TRBV2	TRBJ2-1	CARGGAGPSYNEQFF
TRBV19	TRBJ2-5	CASRGFERGYQETQYF
TRBV5-6	TRBJ1-1	CASRGRGAMNTEAFF
TRBV7-9	TRBJ1-2	CASSLDALDRVVYGYTF